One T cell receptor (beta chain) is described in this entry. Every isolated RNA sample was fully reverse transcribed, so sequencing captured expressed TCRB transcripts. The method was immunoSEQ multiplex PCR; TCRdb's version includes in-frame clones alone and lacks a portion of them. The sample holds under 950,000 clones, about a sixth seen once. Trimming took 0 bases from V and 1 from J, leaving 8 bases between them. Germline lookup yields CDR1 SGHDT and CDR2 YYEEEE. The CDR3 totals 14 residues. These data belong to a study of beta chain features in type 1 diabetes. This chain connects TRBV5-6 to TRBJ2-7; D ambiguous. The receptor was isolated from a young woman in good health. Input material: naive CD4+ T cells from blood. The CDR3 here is CASSLDHKSYEQYF. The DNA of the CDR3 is TGTGCCAGCAGCTTGGACCATAAATCCTACGAGCAGTACTTC. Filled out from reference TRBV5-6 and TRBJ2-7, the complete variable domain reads DAGVTQSPTHLIKTRGQQVTLRCSPKSGHDTVSWYQQALGQGPQFIFQYYEEEERQRGNFPDRFSGHQFPNYSSELNVNALLLGDSALYLCASSLDHKSYEQYFGPGTRLTVT.